This is a list of T cell receptor beta chains from one sample in a study of post-analysis software for immune sequencing data. In TCRdb, the PCR reads were re-called with MiXCR into one record per CDR3 protein. The table lists hundreds of thousands of distinct CDR3 sequences, roughly three fifths of them singletons. Sequenced material: blood. These receptors all stem from a girl under 10 years old with multiple sclerosis. CDR3s include the opening cysteine and the closing phenylalanine or tryptophan. The D gene is left open where the match is weak.

v_gene,d_gene,j_gene,CDR3aa
TRBV4-1,NA,TRBJ1-2,CASSQDRTGGYTF
TRBV12-3/TRBV12-4,NA,TRBJ1-5,CASSAGLQQPQHF
TRBV12-3/TRBV12-4,NA,TRBJ2-5,CASRWEGQETQYF
TRBV7-2,NA,TRBJ1-2,CASSLLVGYTF
TRBV6-1,TRBD1,TRBJ2-6,CASSEAIGTGGPGANVLTF
TRBV7-2,TRBD1,TRBJ1-2,CASSLITGGRNGYTF
TRBV29-1,TRBD1,TRBJ1-2,CSASRDRYSGGYTF
TRBV13,NA,TRBJ2-7,CASSWGRGRSYEQYF
TRBV7-2,TRBD1,TRBJ2-1,CASSQGGRPEGEQFF
TRBV5-1,TRBD1,TRBJ1-2,CASSLSAGGRDYGYTF
TRBV10-3,TRBD1,TRBJ2-3,CAISEPTGQAPDTQYF
TRBV7-2,NA,TRBJ1-1,CASSLETGGATEAFF
TRBV29-1,NA,TRBJ2-5,CSVDGDWIYQETQYF
TRBV7-9,TRBD2,TRBJ2-5,CATAWTSGGPKETQYF
TRBV21-1,NA,TRBJ2-7,CASSKVGGQGRVVTYEQYF
TRBV4-2,TRBD2,TRBJ2-1,CASTTGPQRGGKGEQFF
TRBV21-1,NA,TRBJ2-7,CASSKGGVSYEQYF
TRBV4-2,TRBD2,TRBJ2-5,CASSPRTSGGVETQYF
TRBV20-1,NA,TRBJ2-1,CSCADRFSYNEQFF
TRBV29-1,NA,TRBJ2-6,CSVGSSPKGANVLTF
TRBV6-2/TRBV6-3,TRBD1,TRBJ2-5,CVTTGVPGGETQYF
TRBV7-2,NA,TRBJ2-2,CASSPGQGITGELFF
TRBV29-1,NA,TRBJ1-2,CSVEDEGQGSYGYTF
TRBV20-1,TRBD1,TRBJ2-7,CSARDWGQEAYEQYF
TRBV20-1,NA,TRBJ2-6,CSARGRADSGANVLTF
TRBV10-3,TRBD2,TRBJ2-1,CAISPPQRGYNEQFF
TRBV5-1,TRBD2,TRBJ2-3,CASIPGTSGTTQYF
TRBV5-1,NA,TRBJ2-1,CASSRLSDEQFF
TRBV20-1,NA,TRBJ1-2,CSARLTGLGYGYTF
TRBV4-2,NA,TRBJ1-5,CASSQQRGAQPQHF
TRBV20-1,TRBD2,TRBJ2-1,CSAWGLADNEQFF
TRBV7-2,TRBD1,NA,CASTTQQGVGYEQYF
TRBV20-1,NA,TRBJ2-3,CSAREWSDTQYF
TRBV24-1,NA,TRBJ2-5,CATSDSQGQWETQYF
TRBV12-3/TRBV12-4,TRBD2,TRBJ2-1,CASSILAVAYNEQFF
TRBV18,TRBD1,TRBJ2-7,CASSPTDRGHYEQYF
TRBV4-1,NA,TRBJ1-2,CASSRFRLELDYGYTF
TRBV29-1,TRBD2,TRBJ2-7,CSVEDPLAGGSYEQYF